The rows below give T cell receptor beta chains drawn from one sample of a study of OX40 agonist ivuxolimab in advanced cancers. Data came from immunoSEQ multiplex PCR; TCRdb stores just in-frame clones and leaves some out. The sample lists around 80,000 clones; about 85% were seen once. Sequencing used CD4+ or CD8+ T cells sorted from blood, obtained in a trial of the OX40 agonist ivuxolimab. These receptors all stem from an adult with an advanced solid tumor such as melanoma, head and neck, liver or kidney cancer. Each CDR3 is given with its conserved first and last residue. D genes are given only for firm matches. A row's size may be missing; if present it is once, few, many or a size class.

D gene	CDR3 length	V gene	clone size	J gene	CDR3 protein	CDR3 DNA
-	16	TRBV7-2	-	TRBJ2-6	CASSLIGNSGANVLTF	TGTGCCAGCAGCTTAATAGGGAACTCTGGGGCCAACGTCCTGACTTTC
TRBD2	14	TRBV2	-	TRBJ2-4	CASSGLAGGNIQYF	TGTGCCAGCAGTGGACTCGCGGGGGGGAACATTCAGTACTTC
-	12	TRBV7-2	-	TRBJ2-5	CASSFSWGTQYF	TGTGCCAGCAGCTTTAGTTGGGGGACCCAGTACTTC
-	11	TRBV19	-	TRBJ2-7	CASSINYEQYF	TGTGCCAGTAGTATAAACTACGAGCAGTACTTC
-	12	TRBV2	-	TRBJ1-2	CASSGESGYRRF	TGTGCCAGCAGTGGGGAATCAGGTTACCGGAGATTC
-	14	TRBV5-4	-	TRBJ2-7	CASSSPQGNYEQYF	TGTGCCAGCAGCTCACCGCAGGGTAACTACGAGCAGTACTTC
-	16	TRBV6-5	-	TRBJ1-4	CASSYEGVGFNEKLFF	TGTGCCAGCAGTTACGAGGGGGTCGGATTTAATGAAAAACTGTTTTTT
TRBD1	18	TRBV7-9	medium-sized	TRBJ1-2	CASSLAGRQGAKSYGYTF	TGTGCCAGCAGCTTAGCGGGGAGACAGGGGGCTAAATCTTATGGCTACACCTTC
-	15	TRBV15	-	TRBJ2-5	CATSRATDTQETQYF	TGTGCCACCAGCAGAGCCACGGACACCCAAGAGACCCAGTACTTC
-	15	TRBV6-1	few	TRBJ1-1	CASSDRGGVLGEAFF	TGTGCCAGCAGTGACAGGGGCGGAGTACTGGGTGAAGCTTTCTTT
-	17	TRBV5-1	-	TRBJ1-1	CASSWAAAGTLDTEAFF	TGCGCCAGCAGCTGGGCCGCCGCCGGGACACTAGACACTGAAGCTTTCTTT
TRBD2	17	TRBV28	few	TRBJ2-1	CASSPTGGSGSRNEQFF	TGTGCCAGCAGTCCCACCGGTGGTAGCGGGAGCCGCAATGAGCAGTTCTTC
-	15	TRBV5-1	few	TRBJ2-1	CASLAGPGSYNEQFF	TGCGCCAGCCTGGCCGGCCCCGGCTCCTACAATGAGCAGTTCTTC
TRBD1	15	TRBV7-9	-	TRBJ2-5	CASSRPGQGRETQYF	TGTGCCAGCAGCAGACCGGGACAGGGGCGCGAGACCCAGTACTTC
-	15	TRBV18	few	TRBJ2-3	CASSPMGGLADTQYF	TGTGCCAGCTCACCAATGGGGGGGCTGGCAGATACGCAGTATTTT
-	16	TRBV6-5	once	TRBJ1-2	CASSYSKWGGNYGYTF	TGTGCCAGCAGTTACTCTAAATGGGGGGGCAACTATGGCTACACCTTC
-	14	TRBV6-6	few	TRBJ1-5	CASSAGSSNQPQHF	TGTGCCAGCAGTGCCGGGAGCTCAAATCAGCCCCAGCATTTT
TRBD1	14	TRBV6-5	-	TRBJ1-2	CASTLDRGNGGYTF	TGTGCCAGCACCCTGGACAGGGGGAACGGTGGCTACACCTTC
TRBD1	14	TRBV7-2	-	TRBJ1-3	CASSLGQGAYTIYF	TGTGCCAGCAGCTTAGGACAGGGGGCATACACCATATATTTT
-	14	TRBV18	-	TRBJ2-6	CASSQDSGANVLTF	TGTGCCAGCTCACAGGACTCTGGGGCCAACGTCCTGACTTTC
TRBD1	14	TRBV27	-	TRBJ2-7	CASSETGYPYEQYF	TGTGCCAGCAGCGAGACAGGGTATCCCTACGAGCAGTACTTC
TRBD1	15	TRBV6-4	-	TRBJ1-2	CASSASTGSGYGYTF	TGTGCCAGCAGTGCCTCGACAGGGAGTGGCTATGGCTACACCTTC
-	15	TRBV7-9	-	TRBJ2-1	CASSRALASYNEQFF	TGTGCCAGCAGCCGCGCGCTAGCTTCCTACAATGAGCAGTTCTTC
TRBD2	16	TRBV7-2	-	TRBJ2-1	CASSLATSGRIGLQFF	TGTGCCAGCAGCTTAGCGACTAGCGGGAGGATTGGATTGCAGTTCTTC
-	15	TRBV5-4	-	TRBJ2-1	CASSLDLGGANEQFF	TGTGCCAGCAGCTTGGACCTAGGGGGGGCGAATGAGCAGTTCTTC
-	12	TRBV13	-	TRBJ2-3	CASGRGTDTQYF	TGTGCCAGCGGGCGGGGAACAGATACGCAGTATTTT
TRBD1	14	TRBV5-6	few	TRBJ2-7	CASMGQPDTYEQYF	TGTGCCAGCATGGGACAGCCCGACACCTACGAGCAGTACTTC
TRBD1	13	TRBV4-3	once	TRBJ1-5	CASRGQGNQPQHF	TGCGCCAGCAGGGGACAGGGCAATCAGCCCCAGCATTTT
-	14	TRBV19	-	TRBJ1-2	CASSMELSGYGYTF	TGTGCCAGTAGTATGGAGCTGTCGGGCTATGGCTACACCTTC
-	16	TRBV5-1	-	TRBJ2-1	CASSLGQVSSYNEQFF	TGCGCCAGCAGCTTGGGGCAGGTGAGCTCCTACAATGAGCAGTTCTTC
-	15	TRBV5-4	-	TRBJ2-5	CASSHVTGAQETQYF	TGTGCCAGCAGCCACGTTACAGGTGCCCAAGAGACCCAGTACTTC
-	13	TRBV19	-	TRBJ2-3	CASSLRGADTQYF	TGTGCCAGTAGTCTAAGGGGTGCAGATACGCAGTATTTT
-	16	TRBV5-4	-	TRBJ2-7	CASSSMEWTDSIEQYF	TGTGCCAGCAGCTCAATGGAGTGGACAGACAGTATCGAGCAGTACTTC
-	16	TRBV28	-	TRBJ2-7	CASSRGDRSASYEQYF	TGTGCCAGCAGCCGAGGGGACCGCTCAGCCTCCTACGAGCAGTACTTC
TRBD2	15	TRBV5-1	-	TRBJ2-5	CASSLEGRVQETQYF	TGCGCCAGCAGCTTGGAGGGGAGGGTCCAAGAGACCCAGTACTTC
TRBD1	17	TRBV7-2	-	TRBJ1-1	CASSLTGTGGAGTEAFF	TGTGCCAGCAGCCTGACCGGGACAGGGGGCGCGGGGACTGAAGCTTTCTTT
TRBD2	21	TRBV4-3	few	TRBJ2-1	CASSQDDWSGTSGSSYNEQFF	TGCGCCAGCAGCCAAGACGATTGGTCCGGGACTAGCGGGAGCTCCTACAATGAGCAGTTCTTC